This entry lists 23 T cell receptor beta chains sequenced from one sample in a study of blood T cell repertoires in COVID-19. The table came from immunoSEQ multiplex PCR; TCRdb's copy has only in-frame clones and leaves some out. This sample has some 60,000 clones, with around 83% found just once. Sample: peripheral blood. The receptors stem from an elderly woman with acute or convalescent COVID-19.

The V and J genes are TRBV6-8 and TRBJ1-6; a weak D match, TRBD1 (5 bases). There are 16 residues in the CDR3. V was shortened by 6 bases and J by 7 bases, with 19 bases between the two germline ends. The germline gives CDR1 MNHGY, CDR2 SAAAGT. CDR3 nucleotide sequence: TGTGCCAGCAGCAAACAATTGTTGGACAAGAATTCACCCCTCCACTTT. This encodes CASSKQLLDKNSPLHF.

The V call is TRBV12-3 or TRBV12-4, the J call TRBJ2-7, with D unresolved. The V end lost 3 bases, the J end lost 2 bases, and 8 bases lay between the germline ends. The CDR3 consists of 13 residues. Written as DNA, the CDR3 is TGTGCCAGCAGTTTGGCAGAACCCTACGAGCAGTACTTC. Translating gives CASSLAEPYEQYF.

J is TRBJ2-1 and V is TRBV3-1 (or the pseudogene TRBV3-2); D ambiguous. This CDR3 comprises 12 residues. CDR1 and CDR2 (germline): LGHDT, YNNKEL (reference sequence). V lost 8 bases and J 4 bases, leaving 9 bases between the germline ends. CDR3 DNA: TGTGCCAGCGTTGGGCCTTACAATGAGCAGTTCTTC. It is translated as CASVGPYNEQFF.

This sequence joins TRBV9 and TRBJ1-6; weak D call: TRBD1 (5 bases). Germline-derived CDR1 and CDR2 are SGDLS and YYNGEE. The CDR3 is 15 amino acids. The V gene lost 4 bases and the J gene lost 5 bases, with 13 bases spanning the gap. The CDR3 DNA reads TGTGCCAGCAGCAGAGCAGAGACAGATAATTCACCCCTCCACTTT. It codes for CASSRAETDNSPLHF.

This chain joins TRBV6-6 and TRBJ2-5; 15 bases agree with TRBD2. The CDR3 spans 17 residues. In germline, CDR1 is MNHNY, CDR2 SVGAGI (reference sequence). V was pared by 5 bases and J by 5 bases, with 9 bases of the junction left unmatched. The CDR3, as DNA: TGTGCCAGCAGTCAACAAGGACTAGCGGGGGGGCTTGAGACCCAGTACTTC. Its protein product is CASSQQGLAGGLETQYF.

This clone was picked up one time. This chain connects TRBV14 to TRBJ1-2; D remains unclear. Germline-derived CDR1 and CDR2 are SGHDN and FVKESK. The V end lost 1 base, the J end lost 6 bases, and 9 bases lay between the germline ends. The CDR3 sequence is 13 residues long. CDR3 sequence: CASSQVIFDGYTF. In DNA, the CDR3 is TGTGCCAGCAGCCAAGTCATTTTTGATGGCTACACCTTC.

This sequence joins TRBV9 and TRBJ1-3, with unresolved D. V dropped 4 bases and J dropped 0 bases, with 8 bases sitting between them. The CDR3 runs 14 residues. Per the germline V gene, CDR1 is SGDLS and CDR2 is YYNGEE. The CDR3 is CASSTPGSGNTIYF. CDR3 nucleotide sequence: TGTGCCAGCAGCACTCCGGGCTCTGGAAACACCATATATTTT.

The J gene is TRBJ2-2, the V gene TRBV6-5; 7 positions match TRBD2. This CDR3 is 14 amino acids long. The V and J ends lost 4 bases and 4 bases, in that order; junction bases with no gene match: 3. CDR1 and CDR2 from the germline V gene are MNHEY and SVGAGI. CDR3 nucleotides: TGTGCCAGCAGTTCCGAGCGGGGCACCGGGGAGCTGTTTTTT. Protein product: CASSSERGTGELFF.

The sample holds a few counts of this clone. V is TRBV14 and J is TRBJ1-1; D is perhaps TRBD1 (6 bases). Per the germline V gene, CDR1 is SGHDN and CDR2 is FVKESK. V lost 4 bases to trimming and J lost 1 base, with 13 bases between them. This CDR3 is built from 15 residues. The CDR3 spells CASSPGALKNTEAFF. For the CDR3, the DNA is TGTGCCAGCAGCCCAGGGGCCTTGAAGAACACTGAAGCTTTCTTT.

V usage is TRBV9 and J usage is TRBJ2-7; 8 nucleotides match TRBD1. Trimming removed 2 bases from V and 5 bases from J; junction bases left unmatched: 9. Germline loops: CDR1 SGDLS, CDR2 YYNGEE. The CDR3 is 15 residues long. CDR3 DNA sequence: TGTGCCAGCAGCGTGGGGACAGGAAGGTTCGACGAGCAGTACTTC. This codes for CASSVGTGRFDEQYF.

The chain combines TRBV25-1 with TRBJ1-2; 7 bases agree with TRBD1. The trim removed 2 bases at V and 8 bases at J, leaving 5 bases unmatched. The CDR3 is 13 amino acids. Germline V gene lookup returns CDR1 MGHDK and CDR2 SYGVNS. CDR3 DNA: TGTGCCAGCAGTGAAGGAGGGGGCTGGGGCTACACCTTC. It encodes CASSEGGGWGYTF.

A single count supports this clone. The chain carries TRBV28 and TRBJ2-4, with TRBD2 identical over 10 bases. With V trimmed by 6 bases and J by 6 bases, 5 bases remained unmatched. Germline V gene lookup returns CDR1 MDHEN and CDR2 SYDVKM. CDR3 size: 14 residues. Here the CDR3 DNA reads TGTGCCAGCAGAGCTAGCGGGAGCACAAACATTCAGTACTTC. As protein: CASRASGSTNIQYF.

The rearrangement joins TRBV10-2 to TRBJ2-5, with D uncertain. Germline V gives CDR1 WSHSY, CDR2 SAAADI. This CDR3 has 13 residues. With 2 bases removed from V and 5 bases from J, the gap between germline ends came to 9 bases. The CDR3: CASSEGPWETQYF. The CDR3 coding sequence is TGCGCCAGCAGTGAGGGGCCATGGGAGACCCAGTACTTC.

The chain links TRBV9 to TRBJ2-3; 7 bases map to TRBD1. The CDR3 totals 14 residues. With 5 bases clipped from V and 0 bases from J, the junction kept 3 bases outside the gene matches. The V gene's germline CDR1 is SGDLS and CDR2 YYNGEE. The CDR3 DNA reads TGTGCCAGCAGGCCGGGACAGAGCACAGATACGCAGTATTTT. It yields the protein CASRPGQSTDTQYF.

The chain links TRBV2 to TRBJ2-4; D is possibly TRBD2 (6 bases). Trimming took 2 bases from V and 0 from J, leaving 11 bases between them. The CDR3 runs 16 residues. In germline, CDR1 is SNHLY, CDR2 FYNNEI. CDR3 region: CASSELRGIAKNIQYF. The CDR3 DNA follows: TGTGCCAGCAGTGAACTTCGCGGGATAGCCAAAAACATTCAGTACTTC.

This chain joins TRBV5-1 and TRBJ2-7, with 10 positions matching TRBD1. This CDR3 is built from 14 residues. The germline V gene encodes CDR1 SGHRS and CDR2 YFSETQ. With V trimmed by 4 bases and J by 4 bases, 5 bases remained unmatched. This chain's CDR3 is CASSLPGQGYEQYF. CDR3 nucleotide sequence: TGCGCCAGCAGCCTTCCGGGACAGGGGTACGAGCAGTACTTC.

This clone has just one count. The chain couples TRBV6-5 to TRBJ1-1; 8 bases line up with TRBD1. The germline CDR1 and CDR2 sequences are MNHEY and SVGAGI. V dropped 7 bases and J dropped 8; count of bases not matched to a gene: 12. CDR3 length: 14 amino acids. CDR3 DNA sequence: TGTGCCAGCATGATCAGGGGGCTTCCCGAGGAAGCTTTCTTT. Protein sequence: CASMIRGLPEEAFF.

As DNA, the CDR3 is TGCGCCAGCAGCTTGGGAGTCTCACATTGGACTTACGAGCAGTACTTC. This codes for CASSLGVSHWTYEQYF. The gene calls are TRBV5-1 and TRBJ2-7; possibly TRBD2 for D (5 bases). The CDR3 is 16 residues long. CDR1 is SGHRS, CDR2 YFSETQ, per germline. The V end lost 0 bases, the J end lost 4 bases, and 17 bases lay between the germline ends.

Remarks on this clone: At one boundary the junction diverges from the germline segment, which might be a read error. The chain joins TRBV3-1 (or the pseudogene TRBV3-2) to TRBJ1-1, with D perhaps TRBD1 (6 bases). This CDR3 region has 12 residues. CDR1 is LGHDT, CDR2 YNNKEL, per germline (reference sequence). The DNA of the CDR3 is TGTGCCAGCAGCCAAGGATCGAACAGGGTAGTCTTT. It yields the protein CASSQGSNRVVF.

The gene calls are TRBV5-4 and TRBJ1-5; D might be TRBD1 (5 bases). The CDR3 has 13 amino acids. The V and J ends lost 4 bases and 1 base respectively, with 6 bases between them. Germline-derived CDR1 and CDR2 are SGHNT and YYREEE (reference sequence). The CDR3 nucleotides read TGTGCCAGCAGCAGGGGCAGCAATCAGCCCCAGCATTTT. This translates into CASSRGSNQPQHF.

The chain combines TRBV10-2 with TRBJ2-7; a weak D match, TRBD2 (5 bases). Germline CDR1 and CDR2: WSHSY and SAAADI. V was shortened by 6 bases and J by 7 bases, with 16 bases between the two germline ends. The CDR3 consists of 13 residues. Here the CDR3 reads CASRITLAGEQYF. Here the CDR3 DNA reads TGCGCCAGCAGAATAACCCTAGCCGGAGAGCAGTACTTC.

J is TRBJ2-7 and V is TRBV6-5, with 9 bases lining up with TRBD2. The V segment lost 6 bases and the J segment 0 bases; nucleotides outside the gene matches: 3. The germline V gene encodes CDR1 MNHEY and CDR2 SVGAGI. This CDR3 spans 14 amino acids. The CDR3 region is CASRATSGSYEQYF. The DNA for the CDR3 is TGTGCCAGCAGAGCGACTAGCGGCTCCTACGAGCAGTACTTC.

V is TRBV5-1 and J is TRBJ2-1; 8 bases match TRBD2. Trimming took 4 bases from V and 5 from J; bases not matched to a gene: 14. Germline loops: CDR1 SGHRS, CDR2 YFSETQ. The CDR3 covers 17 residues. The DNA for the CDR3 is TGCGCCAGCAGCCCGGTTTCGGCGGGGGGACCTAACAATGAGCAGTTCTTC. Translated: CASSPVSAGGPNNEQFF.